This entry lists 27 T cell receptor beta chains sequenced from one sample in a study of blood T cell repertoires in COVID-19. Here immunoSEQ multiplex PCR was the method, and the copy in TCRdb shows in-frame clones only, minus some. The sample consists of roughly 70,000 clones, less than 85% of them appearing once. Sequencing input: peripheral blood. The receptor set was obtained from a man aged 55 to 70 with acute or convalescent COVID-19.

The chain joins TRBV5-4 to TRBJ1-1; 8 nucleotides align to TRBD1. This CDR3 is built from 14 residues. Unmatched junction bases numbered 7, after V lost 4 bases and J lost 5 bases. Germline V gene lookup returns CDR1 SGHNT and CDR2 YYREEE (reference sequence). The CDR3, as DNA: TGTGCCAGCAGCCCGACAGGGGATGGTACTGAAGCTTTCTTT. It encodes CASSPTGDGTEAFF.

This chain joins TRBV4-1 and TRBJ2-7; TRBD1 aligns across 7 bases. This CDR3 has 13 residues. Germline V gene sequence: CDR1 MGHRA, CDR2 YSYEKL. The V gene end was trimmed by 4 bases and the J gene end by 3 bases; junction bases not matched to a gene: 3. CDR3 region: CASSRGQNYEQYF. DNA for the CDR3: TGCGCCAGCAGCCGGGGACAGAACTACGAGCAGTACTTC.

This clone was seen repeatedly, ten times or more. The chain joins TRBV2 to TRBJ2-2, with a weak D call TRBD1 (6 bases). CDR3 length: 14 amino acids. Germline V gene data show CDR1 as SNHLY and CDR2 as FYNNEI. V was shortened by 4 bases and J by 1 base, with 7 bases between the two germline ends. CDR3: CASSGQVNTGELFF. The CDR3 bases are TGTGCCAGCAGTGGACAGGTGAACACCGGGGAGCTGTTTTTT.

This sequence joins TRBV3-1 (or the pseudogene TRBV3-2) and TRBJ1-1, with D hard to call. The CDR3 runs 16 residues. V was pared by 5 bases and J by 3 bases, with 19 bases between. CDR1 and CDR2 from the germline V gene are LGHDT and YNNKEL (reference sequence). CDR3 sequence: CASSYFPEAAYTEAFF. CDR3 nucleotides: TGTGCCAGCAGCTATTTCCCCGAGGCGGCGTACACTGAAGCTTTCTTT.

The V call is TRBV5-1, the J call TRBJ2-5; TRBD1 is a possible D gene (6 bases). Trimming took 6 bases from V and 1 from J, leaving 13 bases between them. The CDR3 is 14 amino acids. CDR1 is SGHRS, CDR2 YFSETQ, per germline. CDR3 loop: CASTPGASQETQYF. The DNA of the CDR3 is TGCGCCAGCACCCCAGGGGCTAGCCAAGAGACCCAGTACTTC.

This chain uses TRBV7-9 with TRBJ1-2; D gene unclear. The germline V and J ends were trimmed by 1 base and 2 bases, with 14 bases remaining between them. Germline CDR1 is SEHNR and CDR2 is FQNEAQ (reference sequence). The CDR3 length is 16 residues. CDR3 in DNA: TGTGCCAGCAGCTTAGACGTTTCGAGTATCAACTATGGCTACACCTTC. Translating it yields CASSLDVSSINYGYTF.

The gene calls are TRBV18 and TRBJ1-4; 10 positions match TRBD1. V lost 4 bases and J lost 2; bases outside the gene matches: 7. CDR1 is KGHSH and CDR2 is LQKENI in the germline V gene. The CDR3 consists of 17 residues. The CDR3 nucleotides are TGTGCCAGCTCACTAGGGACAGGGGAGGCGACTAATGAAAAACTGTTTTTT. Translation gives CASSLGTGEATNEKLFF.

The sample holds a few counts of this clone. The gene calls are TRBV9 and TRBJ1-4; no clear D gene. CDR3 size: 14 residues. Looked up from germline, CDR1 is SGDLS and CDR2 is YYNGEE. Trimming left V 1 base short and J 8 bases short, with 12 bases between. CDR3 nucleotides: TGTGCCAGCAGCGTAACCCCTAGAGAGGAAAAACTGTTTTTT. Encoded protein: CASSVTPREEKLFF.

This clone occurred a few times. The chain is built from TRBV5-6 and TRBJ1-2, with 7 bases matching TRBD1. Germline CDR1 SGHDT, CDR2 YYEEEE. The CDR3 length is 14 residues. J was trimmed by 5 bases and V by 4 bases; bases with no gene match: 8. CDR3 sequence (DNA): TGTGCCAGCAGCCCAAGGGGGCGCCAGTATGGCTACACCTTC. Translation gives CASSPRGRQYGYTF.

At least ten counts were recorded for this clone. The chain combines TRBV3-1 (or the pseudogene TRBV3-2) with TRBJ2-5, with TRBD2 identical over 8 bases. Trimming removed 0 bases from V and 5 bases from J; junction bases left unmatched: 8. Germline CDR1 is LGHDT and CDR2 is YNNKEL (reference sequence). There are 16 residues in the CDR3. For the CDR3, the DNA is TGTGCCAGCAGCCAAGATCTGCGTAGCGGGATGGAGACCCAGTACTTC. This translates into CASSQDLRSGMETQYF.

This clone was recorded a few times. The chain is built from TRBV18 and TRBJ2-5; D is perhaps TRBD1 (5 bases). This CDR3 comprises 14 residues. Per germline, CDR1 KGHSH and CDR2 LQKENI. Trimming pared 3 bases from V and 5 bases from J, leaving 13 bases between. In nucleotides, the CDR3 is TGTGCCAGCTCACCCTCCCGACAGACGGAGACCCAGTACTTC. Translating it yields CASSPSRQTETQYF. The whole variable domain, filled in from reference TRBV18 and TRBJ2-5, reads NAGVMQNPRHLVRRRGQEARLRCSPMKGHSHVYWYRQLPEEGLKFMVYLQKENIIDESGMPKERFSAEFPKEGPSILRIQQVVRGDSAAYFCASSPSRQTETQYFGPGTRLLVL.

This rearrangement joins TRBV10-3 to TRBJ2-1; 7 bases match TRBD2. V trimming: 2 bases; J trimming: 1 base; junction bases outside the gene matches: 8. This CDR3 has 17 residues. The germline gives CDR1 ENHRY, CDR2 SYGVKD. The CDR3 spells CAISEHGASGSYNEQFF. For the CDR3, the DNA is TGTGCCATCAGTGAGCATGGTGCTAGCGGATCCTACAATGAGCAGTTCTTC.

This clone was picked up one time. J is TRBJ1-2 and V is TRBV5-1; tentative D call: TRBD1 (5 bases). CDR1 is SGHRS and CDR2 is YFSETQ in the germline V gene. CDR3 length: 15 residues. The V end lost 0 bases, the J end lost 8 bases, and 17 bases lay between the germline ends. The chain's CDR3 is CASSLARAQDGGYTF. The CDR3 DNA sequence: TGCGCCAGCAGCTTGGCCAGGGCTCAAGATGGAGGCTACACCTTC.

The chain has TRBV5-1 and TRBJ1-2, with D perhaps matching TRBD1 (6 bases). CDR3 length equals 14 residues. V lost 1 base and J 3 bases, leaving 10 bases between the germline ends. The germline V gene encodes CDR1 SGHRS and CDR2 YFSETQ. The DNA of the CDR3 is TGCGCCAGCAGCTTGACAGGGATGGACTATGGCTACACCTTC. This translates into CASSLTGMDYGYTF.

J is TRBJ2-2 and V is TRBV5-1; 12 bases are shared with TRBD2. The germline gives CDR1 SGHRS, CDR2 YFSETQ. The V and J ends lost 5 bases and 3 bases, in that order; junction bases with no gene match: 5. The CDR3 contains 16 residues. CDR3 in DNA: TGCGCCAGCAGACCTACTAGCGGGGGGTACACCGGGGAGCTGTTTTTT. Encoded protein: CASRPTSGGYTGELFF.

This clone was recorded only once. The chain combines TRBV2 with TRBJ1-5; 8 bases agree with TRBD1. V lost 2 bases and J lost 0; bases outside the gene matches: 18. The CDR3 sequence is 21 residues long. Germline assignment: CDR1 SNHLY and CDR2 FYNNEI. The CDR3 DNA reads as TGTGCCAGCAGTGAACGCCTCCTTGGCAGGGGGCGCGGGTATAGCAATCAGCCCCAGCATTTT. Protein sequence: CASSERLLGRGRGYSNQPQHF.

The CDR3 DNA sequence: TGTGCCAGCAGCTTTGAGGGAGCCCTTGATGATACGCAGTATTTT. Amino acid sequence: CASSFEGALDDTQYF. V is TRBV7-2 and J is TRBJ2-3; D perhaps matches TRBD2 (5 bases). The CDR3 sequence is 15 residues long. V shed 3 bases and J shed 6 bases, with 16 bases lying between them. Germline lookup yields CDR1 SGHTA and CDR2 FQGNSA.

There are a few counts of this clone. The CDR3 is CASSHRVNNSPLHF. The CDR3 DNA reads TGCGCCAGCAGTCACAGGGTGAATAATTCACCCCTCCACTTT. The chain recombines TRBV10-2 with TRBJ1-6; maybe TRBD1 (6 bases). With 5 bases removed from V and 5 bases from J, the gap between germline ends came to 10 bases. This CDR3 comprises 14 residues. Germline CDR1 is WSHSY and CDR2 is SAAADI.

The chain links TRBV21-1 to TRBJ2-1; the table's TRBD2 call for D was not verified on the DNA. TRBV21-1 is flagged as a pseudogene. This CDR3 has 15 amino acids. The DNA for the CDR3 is TGTGCCAGCAGCAGAGGGAGCGGGGCCTACAATGAGCAGTTCTTC. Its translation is CASSRGSGAYNEQFF.

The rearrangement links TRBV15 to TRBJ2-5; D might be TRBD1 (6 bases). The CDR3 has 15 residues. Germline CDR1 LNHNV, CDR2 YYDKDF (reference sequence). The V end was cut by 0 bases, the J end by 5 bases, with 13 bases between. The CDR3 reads CATSRDEGTLETQYF. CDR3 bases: TGTGCCACCAGCAGAGATGAGGGGACATTGGAGACCCAGTACTTC.

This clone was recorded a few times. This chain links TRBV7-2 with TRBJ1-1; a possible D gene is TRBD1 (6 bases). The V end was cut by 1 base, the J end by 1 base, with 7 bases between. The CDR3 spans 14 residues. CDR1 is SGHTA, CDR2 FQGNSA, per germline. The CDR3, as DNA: TGTGCCAGCAGCTTAGGACAGGAGAACACTGAAGCTTTCTTT. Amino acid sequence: CASSLGQENTEAFF.

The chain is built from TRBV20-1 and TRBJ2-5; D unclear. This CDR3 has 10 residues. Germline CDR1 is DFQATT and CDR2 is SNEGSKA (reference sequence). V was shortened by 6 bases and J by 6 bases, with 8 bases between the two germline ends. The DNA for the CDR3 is TGCAGTGCACATCACAAGACCCAGTACTTC. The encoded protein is CSAHHKTQYF.

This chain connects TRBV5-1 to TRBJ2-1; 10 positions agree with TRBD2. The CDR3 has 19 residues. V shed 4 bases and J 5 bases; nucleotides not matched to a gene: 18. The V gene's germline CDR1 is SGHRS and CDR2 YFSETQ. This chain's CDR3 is CASSPFPEKRTSGDNEQFF. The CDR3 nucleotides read TGCGCCAGCAGCCCTTTCCCGGAGAAGAGGACTAGCGGAGACAATGAGCAGTTCTTC.

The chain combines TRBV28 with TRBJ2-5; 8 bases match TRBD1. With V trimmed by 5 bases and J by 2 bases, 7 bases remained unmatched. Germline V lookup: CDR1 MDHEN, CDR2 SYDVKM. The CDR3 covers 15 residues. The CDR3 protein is CASSLRRGHQETQYF. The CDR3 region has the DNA TGTGCCAGCAGTCTGCGCAGGGGGCATCAAGAGACCCAGTACTTC.

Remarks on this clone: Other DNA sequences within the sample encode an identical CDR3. CDR3 residues: CASSISGTGELFF. The DNA of the CDR3 is TGTGCCAGTAGTATATCGGGGACCGGGGAGCTGTTTTTT. This sequence joins TRBV19 and TRBJ2-2; D is perhaps TRBD2 (5 bases). CDR1 and CDR2 (germline): LNHDA, SQIVND (reference sequence). The CDR3 is 13 residues long. V lost 2 bases and J 5 bases, leaving 6 bases between the germline ends.

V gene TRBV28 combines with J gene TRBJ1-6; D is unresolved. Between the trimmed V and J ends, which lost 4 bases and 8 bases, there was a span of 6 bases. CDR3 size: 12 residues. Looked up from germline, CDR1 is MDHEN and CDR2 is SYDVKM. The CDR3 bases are TGTGCCAGCAGTTCCATTTATTCACCCCTCCACTTT. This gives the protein CASSSIYSPLHF.

DNA of the CDR3: TGTGCCAGCAGTTTCAGGAACACTGAAGCTTTCTTT. Translated: CASSFRNTEAFF. This sequence joins TRBV28 and TRBJ1-1; D gene unclear. There are 12 residues in the CDR3. Germline V gives CDR1 MDHEN, CDR2 SYDVKM. V lost 3 bases, J lost 1 base, and 3 bases lay in between.